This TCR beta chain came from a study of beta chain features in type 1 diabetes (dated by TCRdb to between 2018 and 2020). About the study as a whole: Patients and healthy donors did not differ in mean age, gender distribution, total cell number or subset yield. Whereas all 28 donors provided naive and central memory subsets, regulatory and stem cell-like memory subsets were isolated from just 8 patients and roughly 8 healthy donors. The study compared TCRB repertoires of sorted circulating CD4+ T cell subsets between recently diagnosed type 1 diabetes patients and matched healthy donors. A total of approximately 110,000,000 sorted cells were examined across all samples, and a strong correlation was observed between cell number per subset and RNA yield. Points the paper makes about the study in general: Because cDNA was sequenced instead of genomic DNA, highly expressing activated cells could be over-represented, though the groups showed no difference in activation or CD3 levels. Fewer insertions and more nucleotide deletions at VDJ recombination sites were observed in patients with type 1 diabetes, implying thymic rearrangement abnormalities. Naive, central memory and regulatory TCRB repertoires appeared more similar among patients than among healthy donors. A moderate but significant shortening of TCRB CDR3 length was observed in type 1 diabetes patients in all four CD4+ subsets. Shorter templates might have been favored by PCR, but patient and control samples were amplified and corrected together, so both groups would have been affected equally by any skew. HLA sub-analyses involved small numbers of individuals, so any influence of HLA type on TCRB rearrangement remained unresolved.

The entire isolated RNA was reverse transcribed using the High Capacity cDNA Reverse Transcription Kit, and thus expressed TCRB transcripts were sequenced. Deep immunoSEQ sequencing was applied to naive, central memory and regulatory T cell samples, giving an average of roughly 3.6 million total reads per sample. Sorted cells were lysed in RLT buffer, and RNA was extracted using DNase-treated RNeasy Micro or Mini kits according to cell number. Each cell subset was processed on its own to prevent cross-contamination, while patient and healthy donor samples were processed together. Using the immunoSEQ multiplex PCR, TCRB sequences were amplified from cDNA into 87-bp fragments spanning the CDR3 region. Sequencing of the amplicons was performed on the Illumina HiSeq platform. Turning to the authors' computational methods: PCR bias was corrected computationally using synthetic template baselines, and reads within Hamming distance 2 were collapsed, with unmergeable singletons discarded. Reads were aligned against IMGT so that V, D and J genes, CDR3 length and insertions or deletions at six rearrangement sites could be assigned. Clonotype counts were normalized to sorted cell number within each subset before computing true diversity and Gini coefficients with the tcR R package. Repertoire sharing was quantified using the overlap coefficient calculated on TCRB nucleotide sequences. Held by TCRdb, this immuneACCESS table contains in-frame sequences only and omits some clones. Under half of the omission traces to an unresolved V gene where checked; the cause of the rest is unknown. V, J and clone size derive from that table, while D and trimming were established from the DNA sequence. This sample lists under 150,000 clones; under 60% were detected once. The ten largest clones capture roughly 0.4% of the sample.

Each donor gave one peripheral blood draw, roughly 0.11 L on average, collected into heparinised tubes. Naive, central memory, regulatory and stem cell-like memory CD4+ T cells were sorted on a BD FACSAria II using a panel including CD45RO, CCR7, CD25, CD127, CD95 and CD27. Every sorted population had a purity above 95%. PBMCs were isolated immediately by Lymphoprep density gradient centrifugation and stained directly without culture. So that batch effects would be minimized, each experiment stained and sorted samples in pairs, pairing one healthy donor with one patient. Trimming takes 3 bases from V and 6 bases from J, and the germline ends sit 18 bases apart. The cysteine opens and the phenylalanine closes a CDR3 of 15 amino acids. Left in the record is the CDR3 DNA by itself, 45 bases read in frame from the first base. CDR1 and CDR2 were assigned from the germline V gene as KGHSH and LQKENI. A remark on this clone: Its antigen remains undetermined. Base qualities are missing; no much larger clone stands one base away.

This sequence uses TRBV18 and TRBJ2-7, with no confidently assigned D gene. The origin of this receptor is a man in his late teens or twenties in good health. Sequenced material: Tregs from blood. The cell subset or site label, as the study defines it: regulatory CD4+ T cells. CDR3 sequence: CASSPPAKPGSEQYF. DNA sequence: TGTGCCAGCTCACCCCCAGCGAAACCTGGGTCCGAGCAGTACTTC.